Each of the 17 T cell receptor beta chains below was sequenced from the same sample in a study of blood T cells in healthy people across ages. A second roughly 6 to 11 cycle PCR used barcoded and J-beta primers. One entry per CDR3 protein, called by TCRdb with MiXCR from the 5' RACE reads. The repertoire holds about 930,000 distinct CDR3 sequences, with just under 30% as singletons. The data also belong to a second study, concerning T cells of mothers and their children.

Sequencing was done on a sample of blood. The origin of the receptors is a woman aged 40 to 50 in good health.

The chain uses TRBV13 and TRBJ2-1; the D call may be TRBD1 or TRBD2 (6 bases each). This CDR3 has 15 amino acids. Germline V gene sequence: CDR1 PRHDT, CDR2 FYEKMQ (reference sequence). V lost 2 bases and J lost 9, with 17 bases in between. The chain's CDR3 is CASSLQGKGEAEQFF. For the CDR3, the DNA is TGTGCCAGCAGCTTACAGGGAAAGGGGGAGGCTGAGCAGTTCTTC. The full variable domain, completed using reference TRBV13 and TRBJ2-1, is AAGVIQSPRHLIKEKRETATLKCYPIPRHDTVYWYQQGPGQDPQFLISFYEKMQSDKGSIPDRFSAQQFSDYHSELNMSSLELGDSALYFCASSLQGKGEAEQFFGPGTRLTVL.

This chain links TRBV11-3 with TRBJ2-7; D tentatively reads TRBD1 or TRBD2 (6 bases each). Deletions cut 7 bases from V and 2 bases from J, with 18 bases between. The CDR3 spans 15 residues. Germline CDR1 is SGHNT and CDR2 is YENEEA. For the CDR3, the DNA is TGTGCCAGCAACCCGCGAGAGGGGGGAGCCTACGAGCAGTACTTC. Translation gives CASNPREGGAYEQYF.

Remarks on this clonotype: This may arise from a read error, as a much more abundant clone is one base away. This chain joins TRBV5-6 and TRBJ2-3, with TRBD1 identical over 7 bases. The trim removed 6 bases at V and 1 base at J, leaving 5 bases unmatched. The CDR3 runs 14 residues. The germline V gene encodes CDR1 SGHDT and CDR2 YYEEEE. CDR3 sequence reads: CASIPTGGTDTQYF. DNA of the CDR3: TGTGCCAGCATCCCTACAGGGGGCACAGATACGCAGTATTTT.

DNA of the CDR3: TGTGCCAGCAGCCGTCCTCCGGGACTAGCGAGAACCTCCTACAATGAGCAGTTCTTC. It is translated as CASSRPPGLARTSYNEQFF. The chain couples TRBV28 to TRBJ2-1, with 10 bases matching TRBD2. CDR1 and CDR2 from the germline V gene are MDHEN and SYDVKM. J gave up 0 bases and V 6 bases, and 14 bases lay outside the gene matches. The CDR3 runs 19 residues.

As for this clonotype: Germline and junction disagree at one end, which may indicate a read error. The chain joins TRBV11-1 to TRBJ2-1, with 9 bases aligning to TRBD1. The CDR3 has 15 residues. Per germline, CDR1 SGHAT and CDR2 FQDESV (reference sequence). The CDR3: CACSQGQGPYNEQFF. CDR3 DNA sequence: TGTGCCTGCAGCCAAGGACAGGGGCCCTACAATGAGCAGTTCTTC.

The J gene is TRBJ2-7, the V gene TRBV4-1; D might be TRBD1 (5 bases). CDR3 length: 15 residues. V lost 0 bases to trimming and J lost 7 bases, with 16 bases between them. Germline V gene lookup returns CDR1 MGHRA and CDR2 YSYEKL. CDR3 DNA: TGCGCCAGCAGCCAAGATCCGGCCAGCCCAGGGGAGCAGTACTTC. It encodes CASSQDPASPGEQYF.

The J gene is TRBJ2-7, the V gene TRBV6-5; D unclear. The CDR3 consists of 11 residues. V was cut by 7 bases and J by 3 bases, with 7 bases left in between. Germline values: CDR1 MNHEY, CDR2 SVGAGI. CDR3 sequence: CASNDGYEQYF. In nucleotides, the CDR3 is TGTGCCAGCAACGACGGCTACGAGCAGTACTTC.

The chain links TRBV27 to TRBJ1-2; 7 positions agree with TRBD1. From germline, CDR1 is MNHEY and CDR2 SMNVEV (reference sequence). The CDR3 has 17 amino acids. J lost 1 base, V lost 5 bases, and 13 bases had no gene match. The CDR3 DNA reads TGTGCCAGCAGTCCGTCGGGACAGCCATCCTTTAACTATGGCTACACCTTC. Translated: CASSPSGQPSFNYGYTF.

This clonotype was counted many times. Written as DNA, the CDR3 is TGTGCCAGCAGCTTGGGGGAGTTCTGGTATGGCTACACCTTC. It translates to CASSLGEFWYGYTF. The rearrangement uses TRBV7-9 and TRBJ1-2, with D tentatively TRBD1 (5 bases). Germline V CDR1 and CDR2: SEHNR, FQNEAQ (reference sequence). The V gene lost 3 bases and the J gene lost 5 bases, with 13 bases spanning the gap. This CDR3 has 14 amino acids. The variable domain in full, with the rest retrieved from reference TRBV7-9 and TRBJ1-2, is DTGVSQNPRHKITKRGQNVTFRCDPISEHNRLYWYRQTLGQGPEFLTYFQNEAQLEKSRLLSDRFSAERPKGSFSTLEIQRTEQGDSAMYLCASSLGEFWYGYTFGSGTRLTVV.

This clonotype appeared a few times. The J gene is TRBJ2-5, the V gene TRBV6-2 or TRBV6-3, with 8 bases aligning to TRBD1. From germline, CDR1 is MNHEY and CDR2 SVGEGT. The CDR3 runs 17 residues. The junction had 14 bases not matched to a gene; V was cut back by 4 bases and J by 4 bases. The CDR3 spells CASSFVTGQGKGETQYF. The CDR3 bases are TGTGCCAGCAGTTTCGTAACAGGACAGGGAAAAGGAGAGACCCAGTACTTC.

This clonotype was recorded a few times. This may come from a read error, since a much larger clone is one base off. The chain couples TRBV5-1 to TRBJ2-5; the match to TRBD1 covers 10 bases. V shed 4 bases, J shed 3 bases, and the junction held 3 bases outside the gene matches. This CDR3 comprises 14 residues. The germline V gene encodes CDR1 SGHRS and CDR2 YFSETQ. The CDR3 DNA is TGCGCCAGCAGCACCGGGACAGGGGAAGAGACCCAGTACTTC. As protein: CASSTGTGEETQYF.

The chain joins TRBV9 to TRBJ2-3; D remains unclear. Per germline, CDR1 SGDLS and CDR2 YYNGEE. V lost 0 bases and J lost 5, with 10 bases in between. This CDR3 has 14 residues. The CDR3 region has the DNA TGTGCCAGCAGCGTAGAAGGCCAGGAAGATACGCAGTATTTT. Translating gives CASSVEGQEDTQYF.

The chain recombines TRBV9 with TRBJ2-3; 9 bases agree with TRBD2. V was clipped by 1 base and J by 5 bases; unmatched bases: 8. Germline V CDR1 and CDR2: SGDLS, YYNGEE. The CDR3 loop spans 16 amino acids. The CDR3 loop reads CASSVSERGARDTQYF. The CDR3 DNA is TGTGCCAGCAGCGTATCGGAGCGGGGGGCGAGAGATACGCAGTATTTT.

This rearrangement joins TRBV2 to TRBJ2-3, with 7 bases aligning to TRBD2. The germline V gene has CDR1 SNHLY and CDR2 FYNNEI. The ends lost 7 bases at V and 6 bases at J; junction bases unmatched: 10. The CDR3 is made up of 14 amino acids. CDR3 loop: CASTDGGILDTQYF. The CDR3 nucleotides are TGTGCCAGCACAGACGGGGGGATATTGGATACGCAGTATTTT.

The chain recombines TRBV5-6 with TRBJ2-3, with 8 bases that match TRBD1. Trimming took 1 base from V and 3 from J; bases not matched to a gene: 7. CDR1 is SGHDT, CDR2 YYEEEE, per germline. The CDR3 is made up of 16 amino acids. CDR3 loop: CASSLSGRGRTDTQYF. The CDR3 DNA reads TGTGCCAGCAGCTTGTCGGGCAGGGGGCGGACAGATACGCAGTATTTT.

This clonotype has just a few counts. CDR3 sequence: CASSQDQGAEQYF. CDR3 in DNA: TGTGCCAGCAGCCAAGATCAGGGGGCCGAGCAGTACTTC. This rearrangement joins TRBV3-1 to TRBJ2-7; 8 bases agree with TRBD1. CDR3 length: 13 residues. CDR1 LGHDT and CDR2 YNNKEL come from the germline V gene (reference sequence). V was pared by 0 bases and J by 6 bases, with 1 base of the junction left unmatched.

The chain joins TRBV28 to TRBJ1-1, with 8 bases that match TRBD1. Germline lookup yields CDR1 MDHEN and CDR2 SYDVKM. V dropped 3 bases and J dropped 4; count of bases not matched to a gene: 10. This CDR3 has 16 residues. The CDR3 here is CASSLRRTGWSTEAFF. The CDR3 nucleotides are TGTGCCAGCAGTTTGCGTCGGACAGGGTGGTCCACTGAAGCTTTCTTT.